This entry lists 10 T cell receptor beta chains sequenced from one sample in a study of beta chain features in type 1 diabetes. The study, taken as a whole, reports: TCRB CDR3 length was moderately but significantly reduced in all four CD4+ subsets of Type 1 diabetes patients.

Sequencing targeted expressed TCRB transcripts, as all isolated RNA had been reverse transcribed. The method was immunoSEQ multiplex PCR; TCRdb's version includes in-frame clones alone and lacks a portion of them. The repertoire holds approximately 260,000 clones, with about a fifth as singletons. No antigens are known for them. The sample consisted of naive CD4+ T cells from blood. Source of these receptors: a middle-aged woman with type 1 diabetes.

The DNA for the CDR3 is TGTGCCAGCAGCGTAGTGGACAGGGGTCTCTCACCCCTCCACTTT. It codes for CASSVVDRGLSPLHF. The J gene is TRBJ1-6, the V gene TRBV9; the match to TRBD1 covers 9 bases. This CDR3 contains 15 residues. Germline V gene lookup returns CDR1 SGDLS and CDR2 YYNGEE. J gave up 10 bases and V 0 bases, and 5 bases lay outside the gene matches.

This rearrangement joins TRBV6-1 to TRBJ2-7; 7 bases line up with TRBD2. Germline V gene data show CDR1 as MNHNS and CDR2 as SASEGT. Trimming cost V 6 bases and J 1 base; bases outside gene matches: 9. This CDR3 contains 15 residues. The CDR3 region has the DNA TGTGCCAGCAGAGACGGGACGGGAGGTTCCTACGAGCAGTACTTC. Translating it yields CASRDGTGGSYEQYF.

This sequence joins TRBV9 and TRBJ1-2, with D perhaps matching TRBD1 (5 bases). Germline CDR1 reads SGDLS; CDR2 reads YYNGEE. The CDR3 has 12 amino acids. The V gene lost 3 bases and the J gene lost 7 bases, with 10 bases spanning the gap. The CDR3 region has the DNA TGTGCCAGCAGCGGACCAGGGTCTGGCTACACCTTC. It is translated as CASSGPGSGYTF.

The chain is built from TRBV4-1 and TRBJ1-1; D ambiguous. The CDR3 sequence is 16 residues long. Trimming cost V 2 bases and J 0 bases, with 13 bases left between them. Germline values: CDR1 MGHRA, CDR2 YSYEKL. The CDR3 region is CASSQLLAGVNTEAFF. Here the CDR3 DNA reads TGCGCCAGCAGCCAACTATTAGCTGGCGTGAACACTGAAGCTTTCTTT.

The gene calls are TRBV9 and TRBJ2-1, with TRBD1 identical over 7 bases. V dropped 0 bases and J dropped 2; count of bases not matched to a gene: 2. Germline CDR1 is SGDLS and CDR2 is YYNGEE. This CDR3 comprises 15 residues. The CDR3 reads CASSVGQGTYNEQFF. CDR3 DNA sequence: TGTGCCAGCAGCGTAGGACAGGGAACCTACAATGAGCAGTTCTTC.

This clone has a handful of counts. V usage is TRBV9 and J usage is TRBJ2-1; no reliable D call. Trimming removed 0 bases at V and 0 bases at J, with 10 bases between. This CDR3 is built from 16 residues. CDR1 and CDR2 (germline): SGDLS, YYNGEE. Written as DNA, the CDR3 is TGTGCCAGCAGCGTAGGATTGGTCAGCTCCTACAATGAGCAGTTCTTC. It is translated as CASSVGLVSSYNEQFF.

The sample holds one count of this clone. The chain combines TRBV5-4 with TRBJ2-1; the D gene is possibly TRBD2 (6 bases). CDR3 size: 15 residues. Trimming cost V 0 bases and J 4 bases, with 11 bases left between them. Germline lookup yields CDR1 SGHNT and CDR2 YYREEE (reference sequence). CDR3 bases: TGTGCCAGCAGCTTGGATGGCGGGATGTACAATGAGCAGTTCTTC. Translation: CASSLDGGMYNEQFF.

The chain's CDR3 is CASSPFSGGHEQYF. Here the CDR3 DNA reads TGTGCCAGCTCACCATTTTCGGGGGGCCACGAGCAGTACTTC. This chain links TRBV18 with TRBJ2-7; maybe TRBD2 (7 bases). Trimming pared 2 bases from V and 5 bases from J, leaving 13 bases between. The V gene's germline CDR1 is KGHSH and CDR2 LQKENI. CDR3 length: 14 residues.

There are a few counts of this clone. The chain is built from TRBV4-1 and TRBJ2-7, with D perhaps TRBD1 (6 bases). The CDR3 runs to 16 residues. Looked up from germline, CDR1 is MGHRA and CDR2 is YSYEKL. Deletions cut 1 base from V and 3 bases from J, with 16 bases between. CDR3 sequence reads: CASSQGALGRGYEQYF. For the CDR3, the DNA is TGCGCCAGCAGCCAAGGGGCTCTAGGCAGGGGCTACGAGCAGTACTTC.

The J gene is TRBJ1-1, the V gene TRBV15; unclear D gene. The CDR3 is made up of 14 amino acids. Germline V gives CDR1 LNHNV, CDR2 YYDKDF (reference sequence). Trimming took off 3 bases at V and 11 bases at J, with 19 bases between the two ends. DNA for the CDR3: TGTGCCACCAGCAGCGAAAGACTCGTTTCGGGGGCTTTCTTT. Translating gives CATSSERLVSGAFF.